One sample yielded the 27 T cell receptor beta chains listed below, sequenced in a study of beta chain features in type 1 diabetes. TCRB transcripts that were expressed got sequenced, as all of the isolated RNA had been reverse transcribed. The protocol was immunoSEQ multiplex PCR, while the TCRdb copy is restricted to in-frame clones and leaves out a portion. This sample yields 900,000 or so clones, of which roughly 16% are seen a single time; 0.02% to 0.025% belongs to the top ten. The sequenced sample consisted of naive CD4+ T cells from blood. These TCRs come from a woman between 18 and 29 years old in good health.

This clone was seen more than once but under ten times. The chain joins TRBV7-9 to TRBJ2-3, with a weak D call TRBD2 (6 bases). Germline V gene data show CDR1 as SEHNR and CDR2 as FQNEAQ (reference sequence). V dropped 5 bases and J dropped 1 base, with 16 bases sitting between them. The CDR3 length is 16 residues. The DNA for the CDR3 is TGTGCCAGCAGCCTTCGATCAGCGGGTCGCACAGATACGCAGTATTTT. This gives the protein CASSLRSAGRTDTQYF.

The chain uses TRBV27 and TRBJ2-2; 15 bases map to TRBD2. V gave up 6 bases and J gave up 6 bases; unmatched junction bases: 11. CDR1 and CDR2 (germline): MNHEY, SMNVEV (reference sequence). CDR3 length: 18 amino acids. For the CDR3, the DNA is TGTGCCAGCAGGGGACTAGCGGGAGGTCGGTTTAGCGCCGGGGAGCTGTTTTTT. Protein sequence: CASRGLAGGRFSAGELFF.

The chain links TRBV4-1 to TRBJ1-2, with D possibly TRBD1 on 6 matching bases. The CDR3 has 17 amino acids. Per germline, CDR1 MGHRA and CDR2 YSYEKL. The V end lost 6 bases, the J end lost 4 bases, and 24 bases lay between the germline ends. CDR3 amino acids: CASRNPQGRLASYGYTF. CDR3 bases: TGCGCCAGCAGGAACCCACAGGGCCGACTCGCAAGCTATGGCTACACCTTC.

This clone has just a few counts. The chain recombines TRBV28 with TRBJ1-5, with D perhaps TRBD1 (6 bases). V was clipped by 7 bases and J by 7 bases, with 17 bases between them. The CDR3 contains 14 residues. CDR1 is MDHEN and CDR2 is SYDVKM in the germline V gene. CDR3 in amino acids: CASTPGGAMQPQHF. The CDR3 DNA reads TGTGCCAGCACCCCGGGGGGGGCTATGCAGCCCCAGCATTTT.

This clone was observed many times. V and J are TRBV7-9 and TRBJ1-1; D is ambiguous. The CDR3 spans 13 residues. The V gene lost 1 base and the J gene lost 1 base, with 4 bases spanning the gap. Germline lookup yields CDR1 SEHNR and CDR2 FQNEAQ (reference sequence). The CDR3 sequence is CASSLEQNTEAFF. CDR3 DNA sequence: TGTGCCAGCAGCTTAGAACAGAACACTGAAGCTTTCTTT.

The chain links TRBV10-3 to TRBJ2-1; D remains unclear. CDR3 size: 14 residues. Germline CDR1 ENHRY, CDR2 SYGVKD. The germline V and J ends were trimmed by 8 bases and 4 bases, with 15 bases remaining between them. CDR3 residues: CAISTLESYNEQFF. DNA of the CDR3: TGTGCCATCTCTACTCTAGAGTCTTACAATGAGCAGTTCTTC.

V is TRBV2 and J is TRBJ2-5, with D possibly being TRBD1 (5 bases). The germline V gene has CDR1 SNHLY and CDR2 FYNNEI. Trimming shortened V by 3 bases and J by 14 bases, and 16 bases separated the two germline ends. The CDR3 totals 12 residues. CDR3 region: CASSDERQPIYF. The CDR3 bases are TGTGCCAGCAGTGACGAAAGACAGCCTATTTACTTC.

This clone was observed a few times. The same CDR3 can be traced to other DNA sequences in this sample. This chain connects TRBV5-1 to TRBJ2-1; D is uncertain. The germline CDR1 and CDR2 sequences are SGHRS and YFSETQ. V was pared by 0 bases and J by 2 bases, with 6 bases between. The CDR3 runs to 14 residues. CDR3 sequence reads: CASSLGRTYNEQFF. The CDR3 bases are TGCGCCAGCAGCTTGGGCAGGACCTACAATGAGCAGTTCTTC.

The CDR3 loop is CASSAPSGTPRGNEQYF. The DNA of the CDR3 is TGTGCCAGCAGTGCGCCGTCCGGGACCCCGAGGGGCAACGAGCAGTACTTC. The chain uses TRBV28 and TRBJ2-7, with D possibly called TRBD1 or TRBD2 (5 bases each). This CDR3 has 17 residues. V gave up 5 bases and J gave up 5 bases, with 25 bases separating them. CDR1 is MDHEN and CDR2 is SYDVKM in the germline V gene.

As for this clone: At one of its ends the junction is not consistent with the germline gene, which may arise from a read error. Within the sample, other DNA sequences also encode this same CDR3. This chain uses TRBV28 with TRBJ2-1; 10 nucleotides line up with TRBD1. From germline, CDR1 is MDHEN and CDR2 SYDVKM. The length of the CDR3 is 14 residues. Here the CDR3 reads CASRTGTGAGEQFF. The CDR3 coding sequence is TGCGCCAGCAGAACCGGGACAGGGGCCGGCGAGCAGTTCTTC.

This clone was seen more than once but under ten times. The genes are TRBV18 and TRBJ2-7; 7 positions agree with TRBD1. Germline V lookup: CDR1 KGHSH, CDR2 LQKENI. The CDR3 has 14 residues. Unmatched junction bases numbered 7, after V lost 5 bases and J lost 3 bases. In DNA, the CDR3 is TGTGCCAGCTCAGCCGGGACAGAGGGCTACGAGCAGTACTTC. Amino acid sequence: CASSAGTEGYEQYF.

This clone has more than one count but fewer than ten. The V gene is TRBV10-3, the J gene TRBJ2-1; no reliable D call. The germline V gene has CDR1 ENHRY and CDR2 SYGVKD. Trimming cost V 2 bases and J 6 bases, with 17 bases left between them. The CDR3 totals 16 residues. The CDR3 DNA sequence: TGTGCCATCAGTGAGGCCGTACAGTGGAAGGGCAATGAGCAGTTCTTC. Residues: CAISEAVQWKGNEQFF.

This clone has only a few counts. The chain links TRBV6-5 to TRBJ1-2; D remains ambiguous. Deletions cut 5 bases from V and 2 bases from J, with 9 bases between. The V gene's germline CDR1 is MNHEY and CDR2 SVGAGI. The CDR3 extends over 13 amino acids. CDR3 residues: CASSPTDNYGYTF. The DNA of the CDR3 is TGTGCCAGCAGTCCAACAGACAACTATGGCTACACCTTC.

This clone was seen a few times. This chain links TRBV28 with TRBJ2-1, with TRBD2 matching over 12 bases. The CDR3 totals 15 residues. The V gene end was trimmed by 4 bases and the J gene end by 9 bases; junction bases not matched to a gene: 7. Germline CDR1 reads MDHEN; CDR2 reads SYDVKM. The CDR3 sequence: CASSSLAGGPSEQFF. The CDR3 DNA sequence: TGTGCCAGCAGTTCCCTAGCGGGAGGGCCGAGTGAGCAGTTCTTC.

This clone came up a few times. This chain's CDR3 is CASSNTGGAGEAFF. Written as DNA, the CDR3 is TGTGCCAGCAGCAACACAGGGGGCGCGGGTGAAGCTTTCTTT. The V and J genes are TRBV7-2 and TRBJ1-1; 9 bases are shared with TRBD1. The CDR3 has 14 residues. With 5 bases clipped from V and 7 bases from J, the junction kept 8 bases outside the gene matches. The germline gives CDR1 SGHTA, CDR2 FQGNSA.

V is TRBV14 and J is TRBJ2-7, with D perhaps TRBD2 (5 bases). Per germline, CDR1 SGHDN and CDR2 FVKESK. This CDR3 region has 13 residues. The V and J ends lost 5 bases and 2 bases respectively, with 10 bases between them. CDR3 sequence: CASSKRTTYEQYF. The CDR3 DNA reads TGTGCCAGCAGCAAGCGGACCACCTACGAGCAGTACTTC.

As for this clone: One junction end does not reproduce the germline sequence, and a read error may be involved. The chain links TRBV7-9 to TRBJ2-7, with 7 bases identical to TRBD1. The CDR3 contains 14 residues. The germline V gene encodes CDR1 SEHNR and CDR2 FQNEAQ (reference sequence). CDR3 residues: CASSFGRDSAGRNF. The CDR3 DNA follows: TGTGCCAGCAGCTTTGGACGGGACAGCGCCGGTAGGAACTTC. The entire variable domain, with the rest obtained from reference TRBV7-9 and TRBJ2-7, is as follows: DTGVSQNPRHKITKRGQNVTFRCDPISEHNRLYWYRQTLGQGPEFLTYFQNEAQLEKSRLLSDRFSAERPKGSFSTLEIQRTEQGDSAMYLCASSFGRDSAGRNFGPGTRLTVT.

This clone occurred a few times. The V call is TRBV19, the J call TRBJ2-3; 7 bases map to TRBD1. The V gene end was trimmed by 4 bases and the J gene end by 3 bases; junction bases not matched to a gene: 10. This CDR3 region has 16 residues. CDR1 LNHDA and CDR2 SQIVND come from the germline V gene (reference sequence). The CDR3 DNA reads TGTGCCAGTAGTAGGAGGACAGGAGGTTATACAGATACGCAGTATTTT. It encodes CASSRRTGGYTDTQYF.

This clone was found a few times. This chain connects TRBV5-1 to TRBJ1-1; D is unresolved. Trimming shortened V by 0 bases and J by 5 bases, and 11 bases separated the two germline ends. The length of the CDR3 is 14 residues. Germline CDR1 is SGHRS and CDR2 is YFSETQ. The CDR3 nucleotides are TGCGCCAGCAGCTTGGGAGGTCAAGGTACTGAAGCTTTCTTT. Encoded protein: CASSLGGQGTEAFF.

This clone was seen a few times. The chain has TRBV23-1 and TRBJ2-3, with no clear D. TRBV23-1 is recorded as an ORF, its role being uncertain. The CDR3 is made up of 18 amino acids. Trimming took 2 bases from V and 0 from J, leaving 18 bases between them. CDR3 nucleotide sequence: TGCGCCAGCAGTCAACCAGACGCGCGGATCCTTAGCACAGATACGCAGTATTTT. It codes for CASSQPDARILSTDTQYF.

Only a few counts were recorded for this clone. This chain connects TRBV10-3 to TRBJ2-3, with 11 bases matching TRBD2. CDR1 and CDR2 (germline): ENHRY, SYGVKD. Trimming cost V 8 bases and J 0 bases; bases outside gene matches: 7. This CDR3 contains 16 residues. In DNA form, the CDR3 reads TGTGCCATCGCCCCTAGGACTAGCGGGAGCACAGATACGCAGTATTTT. Protein sequence: CAIAPRTSGSTDTQYF.

This clone appeared a few times. The V gene is TRBV4-3, the J gene TRBJ2-7; 7 bases line up with TRBD1. In germline, CDR1 is LGHNA, CDR2 YSLEER. After removal of 4 bases from V and 3 bases from J, the junction contained 3 bases not matched to a gene. This CDR3 is built from 13 residues. The CDR3 region has the DNA TGCGCCAGCAGCCGGGACAGACTCTACGAGCAGTACTTC. Protein product: CASSRDRLYEQYF.

The chain carries TRBV2 and TRBJ1-1; 9 nucleotides line up with TRBD1. This CDR3 spans 13 amino acids. Germline CDR1 reads SNHLY; CDR2 reads FYNNEI. The V segment lost 5 bases and the J segment 2 bases; nucleotides outside the gene matches: 0. The chain's CDR3 is CASSTGGNTEAFF. CDR3 nucleotide sequence: TGTGCCAGCAGTACAGGGGGCAACACTGAAGCTTTCTTT.

Only a few counts were recorded for this clone. V and J are TRBV2 and TRBJ2-7; D is perhaps TRBD1 or TRBD2 (5 bases each). Germline V gives CDR1 SNHLY, CDR2 FYNNEI. The germline V and J ends were trimmed by 8 bases and 10 bases, with 18 bases remaining between them. CDR3 length: 12 amino acids. The DNA for the CDR3 is TGTGCCAGCGGTGGGGGACCCTCAAGTCAGTACTTC. Encoded protein: CASGGGPSSQYF.

In its sample, this clone was seen once. The rearrangement joins TRBV11-2 to TRBJ2-2, with 10 nucleotides matching TRBD1. CDR1 and CDR2 from the germline V gene are SGHAT and FQNNGV. With 5 bases clipped from V and 6 bases from J, the junction kept 9 bases outside the gene matches. This CDR3 is built from 16 residues. DNA for the CDR3: TGTGCCAGCAGCCGGAGGGACAGGGGATTCGCCGGGGAGCTGTTTTTT. This translates into CASSRRDRGFAGELFF. Together with reference TRBV11-2 and TRBJ2-2, the CDR3 gives the full variable domain: EAGVAQSPRYKIIEKRQSVAFWCNPISGHATLYWYQQILGQGPKLLIQFQNNGVVDDSQLPKDRFSAERLKGVDSTLKIQPAKLEDSAVYLCASSRRDRGFAGELFFGEGSRLTVL.

The chain couples TRBV12-5 to TRBJ2-3, with 10 bases aligning to TRBD2. Germline V gene sequence: CDR1 LGHNT, CDR2 FRNRAP. The CDR3 totals 17 residues. J lost 6 bases, V lost 0 bases, and 9 bases had no gene match. The DNA of the CDR3 is TGTGCTAGTGGTTTGGTACGCTTAGCGGGAGGTTCGGATACGCAGTATTTT. Residues: CASGLVRLAGGSDTQYF.

This clone has just a few counts. The V call is TRBV2, the J call TRBJ2-5, with 7 positions matching TRBD1. The trim removed 9 bases at V and 4 bases at J, leaving 8 bases unmatched. Germline CDR1 reads SNHLY; CDR2 reads FYNNEI. This CDR3 is 13 amino acids long. In DNA, the CDR3 is TGTGCCAGACAGGGGCTTCTGGGAGAGACCCAGTACTTC. It yields the protein CARQGLLGETQYF.